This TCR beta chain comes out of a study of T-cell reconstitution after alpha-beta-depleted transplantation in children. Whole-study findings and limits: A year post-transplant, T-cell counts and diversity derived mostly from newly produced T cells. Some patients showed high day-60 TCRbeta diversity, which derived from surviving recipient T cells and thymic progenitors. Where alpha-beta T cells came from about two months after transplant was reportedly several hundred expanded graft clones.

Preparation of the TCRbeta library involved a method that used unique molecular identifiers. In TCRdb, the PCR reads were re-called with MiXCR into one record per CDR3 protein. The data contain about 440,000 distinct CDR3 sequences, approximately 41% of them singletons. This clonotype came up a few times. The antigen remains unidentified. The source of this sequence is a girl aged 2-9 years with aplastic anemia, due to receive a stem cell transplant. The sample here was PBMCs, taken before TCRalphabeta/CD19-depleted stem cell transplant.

The CDR3 protein is CASSQLTRELFF. Here the CDR3 DNA reads TGTGCCAGCAGCCAACTTACCAGGGAGCTGTTTTTT. The J gene is TRBJ2-2, the V gene TRBV3-1; the D is unclear. The germline V gene has CDR1 LGHDT and CDR2 YNNKEL (reference sequence). The V end was cut by 2 bases, the J end by 9 bases, with 7 bases between. This CDR3 is built from 12 residues. Complete variable domain (other parts from reference TRBV3-1 and TRBJ2-2): DTAVSQTPKYLVTQMGNDKSIKCEQNLGHDTMYWYKQDSKKFLKIMFSYNNKELIINETVPNRFSPKSPDKAHLNLHINSLELGDSAVYFCASSQLTRELFFGEGSRLTVL.